The T cell receptor (beta chain) under discussion was sequenced for a study of CD8 T cells in ankylosing spondylitis. Points from the study as a whole: Typical of ankylosing spondylitis blood, it appeared, was a TCR beta motif of roughly eight highly homologous variants. Disease-associated clones were CD8+ and fairly uncommon in peripheral blood. Reportedly, matched ankylosing spondylitis synovial fluid was significantly enriched for disease-linked clones.

The CDR3 runs to 12 residues. V dropped 1 base and J dropped 6 bases, with 6 bases sitting between them. This clonotype was recorded a few times. No antigen is known for it. Libraries for TCR beta were made by quantitative 5'-RACE with molecular barcodes. TCRdb itself ran the 5' RACE reads through MiXCR, one entry per CDR3 protein. The sample lists under 850,000 distinct CDR3 sequences, around 20% occurring once. Source material: blood, either unsorted or a sorted T cell fraction (not recorded which). This clonotype originated in a male donor with ankylosing spondylitis. The chain is built from TRBV12-3 or TRBV12-4 and TRBJ1-1; D uncertain. CDR3 sequence (DNA): TGTGCCAGCAGTTTAGGGACCCCTGAAGCTTTCTTT. Translation gives CASSLGTPEAFF.